This T cell receptor (beta chain) derives from a study of blood T cell repertoires in COVID-19. Trimming took 3 bases from V and 3 from J, leaving 18 bases between them. Germline CDR1 reads MDHEN; CDR2 reads SYDVKM. This CDR3 is 16 amino acids long. Libraries were prepared by immunoSEQ multiplex PCR; TCRdb keeps only in-frame clonotypes and omits some of them. The sample lists some 250,000 clones; approximately 90% were seen once. Source material: PBMCs or T cells enriched from blood (not recorded which). The V and J genes are TRBV28 and TRBJ2-7, with D possibly TRBD1 on 6 matching bases. The source of this sequence is a woman aged 40 to 49 with acute COVID-19. The CDR3 DNA reads as TGTGCCAGCAGTTTCCCCCCGGGACATCAGTTCTACGAGCAGTACTTC. This encodes CASSFPPGHQFYEQYF.